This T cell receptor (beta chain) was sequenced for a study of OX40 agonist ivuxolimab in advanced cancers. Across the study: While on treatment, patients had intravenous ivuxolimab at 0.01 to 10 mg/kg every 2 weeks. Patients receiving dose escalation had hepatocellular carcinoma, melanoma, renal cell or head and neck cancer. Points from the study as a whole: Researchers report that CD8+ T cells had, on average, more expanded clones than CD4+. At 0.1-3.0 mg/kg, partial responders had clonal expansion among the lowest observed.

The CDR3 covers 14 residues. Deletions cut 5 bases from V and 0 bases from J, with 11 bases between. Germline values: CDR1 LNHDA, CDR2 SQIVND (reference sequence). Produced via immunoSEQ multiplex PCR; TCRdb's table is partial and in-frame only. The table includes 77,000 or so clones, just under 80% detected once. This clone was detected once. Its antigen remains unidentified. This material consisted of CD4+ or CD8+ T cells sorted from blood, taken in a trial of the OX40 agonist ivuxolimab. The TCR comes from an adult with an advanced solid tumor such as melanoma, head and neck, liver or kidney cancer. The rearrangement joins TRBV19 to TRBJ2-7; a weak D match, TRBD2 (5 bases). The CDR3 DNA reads TGTGCCAGTAGTTCCGGGATTTCCTCCTACGAGCAGTACTTC. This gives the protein CASSSGISSYEQYF.